This T cell receptor beta chain was profiled in a study of blood T cell repertoires in COVID-19 (dated by TCRdb to the early 2020s). Study-wide context: Samples from collaborators originated in the United States, Italy and Spain and spanned both the acute and convalescent phases of COVID-19. HLA class I and class II types, where available, came from metadata supplied by the sample provider rather than from assay-based typing. The repertoires were released in a freely available public database intended as a resource for research on the immune response to SARS-CoV-2. A de-identified subject ID, COVID-19 status, age in years and sex were almost always included in the sample metadata. The samples were drawn from two sources: the first 160 participants of the ongoing ImmuneRACE study, and 950 to 1,500 subjects contributed by 6 global collaborators. The material from the prospective study consisted of cDNA or gDNA derived from T cells, B-cell-depleted T cells, or PBMCs. Subjects who had been exposed to COVID-19, were actively infected with it, or had recovered from it provided the deeply sampled blood TCRbeta repertoires that made up the dataset.

The research as a whole found: The quantity of clinical and demographic metadata differed by source and by participant and was supplied without curation.

CDR1 MGHRA and CDR2 YSYEKL are derived from the germline V gene. V is cut by 3 bases and J by 4 bases, and the space between the germline ends is 10 bases. The cysteine opens and the phenylalanine closes a CDR3 of 15 amino acids. Only the CDR3 part of the read is kept: 45 bases, read in frame from the first base. On this clone: Its antigen remains unidentified. Base qualities are not recorded, but no much larger clone differs from it by a single base.

Each collaborating institution followed its own protocols to collect whole blood in K2EDTA tubes. For TCRbeta analysis, collaborators shipped samples as frozen whole blood, isolated PBMCs, or DNA extracted from either of those sample types. TCRbeta CDR3 regions were amplified from genomic DNA using the immunoSEQ Assay, a bias-controlled multiplex PCR. Under the source paper's analysis protocol: Within the assay, amplification of reference gene primers was used to estimate how many nucleated cells each sample contained. To quantify the absolute abundance of each unique TCRbeta CDR3 rearrangement, sequence reads were collapsed and filtered. For each sample, productive Simpson clonality was calculated as the square root of Simpson's diversity index over productive rearrangements. TCRdb holds this immuneACCESS table with in-frame rearrangements only. Some clones are missing; in checked studies, unresolved V genes explain under half, and the rest has no known cause. V and J calls and clone size come straight from that table; D and trimming were deduced from the DNA. The sample table records 84,000 or so clones; about 85% of these occur just once. The ten largest clonotypes hold roughly 10% of the sample.

The rearrangement joined TRBV4-1 to TRBJ2-6; 6 matching bases give a weak D call of TRBD2. The TCR was taken from a woman in her sixties or seventies with active or convalescent COVID-19. The source material was peripheral blood. The DNA sequence follows: TGCGCCAGCAGCCAGGGCGGGGTCGGGGCCAACGTCCTGACTTTC. It translates as CASSQGGVGANVLTF.